The 5 T cell receptor beta chains reported below all come from one sample, sequenced in a study of cytomegalovirus exposure and HLA in healthy donors. With 60 Vbeta and 13 Jbeta primers, the PCR was carried out. Using immunoSEQ multiplex PCR, the repertoire was profiled, and TCRdb retains in-frame clones only, with some absent. The sample shows 89,000 or so clones, 80% to 90% of them seen only once. Sequencing input: PBMCs. The receptors were gathered from a woman under 30 in good health and CMV-seropositive.

This clone was seen just once. The chain couples TRBV28 to TRBJ2-1, with D hard to call. V lost 6 bases to trimming and J lost 0 bases, with 9 bases between them. CDR3 size: 14 residues. Germline V gene sequence: CDR1 MDHEN, CDR2 SYDVKM. The CDR3 nucleotides read TGTGCCAGCAGGACCGGCGGCTCCTACAATGAGCAGTTCTTC. Translating gives CASRTGGSYNEQFF. Variable domain in full (rest from reference TRBV28 and TRBJ2-1): DVKVTQSSRYLVKRTGEKVFLECVQDMDHENMFWYRQDPGLGLRLIYFSYDVKMKEKGDIPEGYSVSREKKERFSLILESASTNQTSMYLCASRTGGSYNEQFFGPGTRLTVL.

The chain recombines TRBV19 with TRBJ2-1, with D possibly TRBD2 on 7 matching bases. From germline, CDR1 is LNHDA and CDR2 SQIVND (reference sequence). CDR3 length: 18 amino acids. V was clipped by 3 bases and J by 1 base, with 19 bases between them. The CDR3 here is CASSINEGGLASYNEQFF. In DNA, the CDR3 is TGTGCCAGTAGTATCAATGAGGGGGGGCTGGCTTCCTACAATGAGCAGTTCTTC.

The CDR3: CASIGETYYGYTF. Here the CDR3 DNA reads TGTGCCAGCATTGGGGAGACTTACTATGGCTACACCTTC. The chain uses TRBV28 and TRBJ1-2; D is unclear. The CDR3 sequence is 13 residues long. With 7 bases removed from V and 3 bases from J, the gap between germline ends came to 12 bases. Germline CDR1 and CDR2: MDHEN and SYDVKM.

The chain is built from TRBV9 and TRBJ2-5; unclear D gene. V lost 3 bases to trimming and J lost 2 bases, with 8 bases between them. CDR1 is SGDLS, CDR2 YYNGEE, per germline. This CDR3 spans 13 amino acids. The CDR3 DNA follows: TGTGCCAGCAGCGCGTCGACTCAAGAGACCCAGTACTTC. This gives the protein CASSASTQETQYF.

Remarks on this clone: One end of the junction is discordant with germline, which a read error may explain. V gene TRBV5-4 combines with J gene TRBJ2-5, with 7 bases lining up with TRBD1. The germline gives CDR1 SGHNT, CDR2 YYREEE (reference sequence). This CDR3 has 14 residues. CDR3 sequence: CANSLPGQRETQYF. CDR3 in DNA: TGTGCCAACAGCCTCCCGGGACAGCGAGAGACCCAGTACTTC.